The sequence of this TCR beta chain was determined in a study of blood T cells in healthy people across ages. This clonotype has a handful of counts. For the second PCR, which ran for about 7 to 11 cycles, a sample-barcoded 5' primer and a J-beta primer mix were used. Using its own MiXCR run on the 5' RACE reads, TCRdb lists one record per CDR3 protein. This sample has roughly 1,700,000 distinct CDR3 sequences, with 28% found just once. CDR1 and CDR2 (germline): LGHDT, YNNKEL (reference sequence). This CDR3 comprises 15 residues. The V and J genes are TRBV3-1 and TRBJ2-5; D might be TRBD1 or TRBD2, each matching 6 bases. With the DNA end fitting TRBJ2-7 better, the J assignment may be wrong. Sequencing input: blood. This receptor was identified in a woman aged 25 to 39 in good health. This CDR3 reads CASSRGSGGGYEQYF. The CDR3, as DNA: TGTGCCAGCAGCCGTGGCTCAGGAGGGGGATACGAGCAGTACTTC.